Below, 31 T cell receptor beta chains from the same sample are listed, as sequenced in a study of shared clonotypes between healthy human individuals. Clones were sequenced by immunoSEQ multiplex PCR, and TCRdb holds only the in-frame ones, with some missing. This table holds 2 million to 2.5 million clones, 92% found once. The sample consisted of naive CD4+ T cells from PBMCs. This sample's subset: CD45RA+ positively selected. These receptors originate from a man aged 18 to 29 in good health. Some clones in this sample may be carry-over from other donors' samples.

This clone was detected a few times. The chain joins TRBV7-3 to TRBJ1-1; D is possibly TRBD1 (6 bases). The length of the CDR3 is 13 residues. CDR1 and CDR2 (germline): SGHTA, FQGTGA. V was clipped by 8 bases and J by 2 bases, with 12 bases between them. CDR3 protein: CASAGHANTEAFF. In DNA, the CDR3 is TGTGCCAGCGCGGGACACGCTAACACTGAAGCTTTCTTT.

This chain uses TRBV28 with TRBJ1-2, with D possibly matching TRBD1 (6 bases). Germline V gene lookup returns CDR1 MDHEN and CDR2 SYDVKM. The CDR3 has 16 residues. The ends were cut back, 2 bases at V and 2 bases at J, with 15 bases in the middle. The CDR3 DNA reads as TGTGCCAGCAGTTTAATGGGGGGCTCCCCCAACTATGGCTACACCTTC. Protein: CASSLMGGSPNYGYTF.

The CDR3: CASSLLDLSSGNTIYF. CDR3 nucleotides: TGTGCCAGCAGCTTGCTAGATCTGAGCTCTGGAAACACCATATATTTT. The chain combines TRBV5-6 with TRBJ1-3, with no clear D. Germline-derived CDR1 and CDR2 are SGHDT and YYEEEE. The CDR3 sequence is 16 residues long. V was cut by 1 base and J by 0 bases, with 11 bases left in between.

The CDR3 is CASSSSVGQPQHF. CDR3 in DNA: TGTGCCAGCAGCTCATCAGTAGGTCAGCCCCAGCATTTT. This chain joins TRBV7-3 and TRBJ1-5; D is ambiguous. Germline V gene lookup returns CDR1 SGHTA and CDR2 FQGTGA. The V end was cut by 4 bases, the J end by 6 bases, with 10 bases between. The CDR3 has 13 residues.

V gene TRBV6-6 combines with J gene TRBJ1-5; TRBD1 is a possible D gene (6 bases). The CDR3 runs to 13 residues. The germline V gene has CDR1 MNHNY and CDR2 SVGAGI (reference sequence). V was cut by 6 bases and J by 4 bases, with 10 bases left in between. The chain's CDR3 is CASRDSTNQPQHF. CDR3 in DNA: TGTGCCAGCAGGGACAGCACTAATCAGCCCCAGCATTTT.

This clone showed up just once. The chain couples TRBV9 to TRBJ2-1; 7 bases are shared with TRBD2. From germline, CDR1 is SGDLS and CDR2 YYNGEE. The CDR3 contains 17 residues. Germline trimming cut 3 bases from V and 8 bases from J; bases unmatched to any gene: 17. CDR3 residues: CASSAGSGGRAQYEQFF. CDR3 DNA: TGTGCCAGCAGCGCCGGGTCAGGTGGGAGGGCGCAATATGAGCAGTTCTTC. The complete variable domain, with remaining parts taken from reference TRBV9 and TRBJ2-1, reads DSGVTQTPKHLITATGQRVTLRCSPRSGDLSVYWYQQSLDQGLQFLIQYYNGEERAKGNILERFSAQQFPDLHSELNLSSLELGDSALYFCASSAGSGGRAQYEQFFGPGTRLTVL.

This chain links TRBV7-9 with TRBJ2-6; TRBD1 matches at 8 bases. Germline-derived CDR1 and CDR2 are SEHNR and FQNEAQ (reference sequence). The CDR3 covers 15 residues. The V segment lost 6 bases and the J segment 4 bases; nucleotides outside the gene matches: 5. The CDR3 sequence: CASRGTGPGANVLTF. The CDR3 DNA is TGTGCCAGCAGGGGGACAGGACCCGGGGCCAACGTCCTGACTTTC.

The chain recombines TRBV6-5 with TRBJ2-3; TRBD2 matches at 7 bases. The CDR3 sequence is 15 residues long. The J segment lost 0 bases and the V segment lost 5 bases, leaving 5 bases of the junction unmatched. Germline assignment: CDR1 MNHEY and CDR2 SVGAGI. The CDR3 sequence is CASSGSGLSTDTQYF. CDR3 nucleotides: TGTGCCAGCAGTGGTAGCGGGCTTAGCACAGATACGCAGTATTTT.

CDR3 in DNA: TGTGCCAGCAGTGATACCCCTGGGGGAGGACAGACCCCCTATGGCTACACCTTC. It encodes CASSDTPGGGQTPYGYTF. The chain joins TRBV25-1 to TRBJ1-2, with a tentative D call TRBD1 (6 bases). Looked up from germline, CDR1 is MGHDK and CDR2 is SYGVNS. The CDR3 consists of 18 residues. With 3 bases removed from V and 4 bases from J, the gap between germline ends came to 24 bases.

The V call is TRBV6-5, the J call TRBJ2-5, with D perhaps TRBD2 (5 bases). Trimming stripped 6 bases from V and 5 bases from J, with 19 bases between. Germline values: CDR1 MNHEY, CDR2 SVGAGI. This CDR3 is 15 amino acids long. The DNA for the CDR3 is TGTGCCAGCAGGCCCTTGAAAGGACTGTGGGAGACCCAGTACTTC. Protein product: CASRPLKGLWETQYF.

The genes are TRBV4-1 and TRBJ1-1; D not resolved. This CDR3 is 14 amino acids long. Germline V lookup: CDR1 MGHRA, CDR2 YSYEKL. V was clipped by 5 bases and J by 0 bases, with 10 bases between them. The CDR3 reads CASSSGRLNTEAFF. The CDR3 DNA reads TGCGCCAGCAGCTCCGGTAGATTGAACACTGAAGCTTTCTTT.

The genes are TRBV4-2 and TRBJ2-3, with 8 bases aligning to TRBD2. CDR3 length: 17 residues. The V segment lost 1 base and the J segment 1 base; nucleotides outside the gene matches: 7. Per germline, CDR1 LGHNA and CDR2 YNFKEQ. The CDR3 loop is CASSQGSSGRGTDTQYF. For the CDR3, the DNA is TGTGCCAGCAGCCAAGGCTCCAGCGGGAGAGGCACAGATACGCAGTATTTT.

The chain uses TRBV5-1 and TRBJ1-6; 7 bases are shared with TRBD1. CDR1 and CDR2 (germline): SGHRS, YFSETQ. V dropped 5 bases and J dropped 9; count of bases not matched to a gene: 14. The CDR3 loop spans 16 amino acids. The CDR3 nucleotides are TGCGCCAGCAGTGCTACCACGGGACAGAGGGGTTCACCCCTCCACTTT. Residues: CASSATTGQRGSPLHF.

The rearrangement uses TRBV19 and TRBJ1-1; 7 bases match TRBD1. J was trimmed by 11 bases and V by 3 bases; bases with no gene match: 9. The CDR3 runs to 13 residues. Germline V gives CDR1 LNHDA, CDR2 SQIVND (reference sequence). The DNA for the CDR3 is TGTGCCAGTAGTATTTGGCAGGGGGATGGGGCTTTCTTT. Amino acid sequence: CASSIWQGDGAFF.

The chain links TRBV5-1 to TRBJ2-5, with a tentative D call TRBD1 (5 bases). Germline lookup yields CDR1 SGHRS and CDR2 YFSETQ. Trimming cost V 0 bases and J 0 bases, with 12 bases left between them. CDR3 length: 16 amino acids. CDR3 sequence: CASSLGARADQETQYF. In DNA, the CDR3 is TGCGCCAGCAGCTTGGGGGCCAGGGCAGACCAAGAGACCCAGTACTTC. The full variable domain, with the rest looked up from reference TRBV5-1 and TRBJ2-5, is KAGVTQTPRYLIKTRGQQVTLSCSPISGHRSVSWYQQTPGQGLQFLFEYFSETQRNKGNFPGRFSGRQFSNSRSEMNVSTLELGDSALYLCASSLGARADQETQYFGPGTRLLVL.

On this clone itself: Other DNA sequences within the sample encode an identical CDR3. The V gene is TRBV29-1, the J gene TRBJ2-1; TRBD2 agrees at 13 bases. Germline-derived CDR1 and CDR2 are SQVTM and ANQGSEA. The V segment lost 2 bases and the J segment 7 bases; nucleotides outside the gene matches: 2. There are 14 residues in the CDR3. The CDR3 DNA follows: TGCAGCGTTGAACGACTAGCGGGGGGAAATGAGCAGTTCTTC. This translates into CSVERLAGGNEQFF.

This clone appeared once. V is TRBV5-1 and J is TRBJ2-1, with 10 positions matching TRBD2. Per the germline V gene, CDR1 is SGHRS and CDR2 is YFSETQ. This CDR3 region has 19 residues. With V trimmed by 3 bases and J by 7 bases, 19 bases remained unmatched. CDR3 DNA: TGCGCCAGCAGCTACCTCGACAGGGCCCGGGCTAGCGGGAGAAATGAGCAGTTCTTC. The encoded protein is CASSYLDRARASGRNEQFF.

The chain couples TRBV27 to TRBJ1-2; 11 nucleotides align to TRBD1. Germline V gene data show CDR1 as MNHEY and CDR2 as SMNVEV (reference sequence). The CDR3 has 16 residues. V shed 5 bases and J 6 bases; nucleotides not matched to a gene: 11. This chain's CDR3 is CASSRIGQGAYNGYTF. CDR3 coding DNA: TGTGCCAGCAGTCGAATCGGACAGGGGGCGTATAATGGCTACACCTTC.

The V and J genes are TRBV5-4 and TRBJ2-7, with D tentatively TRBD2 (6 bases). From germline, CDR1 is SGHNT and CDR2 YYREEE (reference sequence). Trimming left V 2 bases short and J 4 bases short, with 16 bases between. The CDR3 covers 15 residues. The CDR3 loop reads CASSFGSGDLYEQYF. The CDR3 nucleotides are TGTGCCAGCAGCTTCGGCTCGGGGGATCTGTACGAGCAGTACTTC. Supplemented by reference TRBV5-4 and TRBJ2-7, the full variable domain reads ETGVTQSPTHLIKTRGQQVTLRCSSQSGHNTVSWYQQALGQGPQFIFQYYREEENGRGNFPPRFSGLQFPNYSSELNVNALELDDSALYLCASSFGSGDLYEQYFGPGTRLTVT.

In nucleotides, the CDR3 is TGTGCCAGCAGTTTAGGGAAGAACTCTGGAAACACCATATATTTT. Protein product: CASSLGKNSGNTIYF. The chain couples TRBV28 to TRBJ1-3; D gene ambiguous. With 2 bases removed from V and 0 bases from J, the gap between germline ends came to 8 bases. Germline CDR1 MDHEN, CDR2 SYDVKM. The CDR3 covers 15 residues.

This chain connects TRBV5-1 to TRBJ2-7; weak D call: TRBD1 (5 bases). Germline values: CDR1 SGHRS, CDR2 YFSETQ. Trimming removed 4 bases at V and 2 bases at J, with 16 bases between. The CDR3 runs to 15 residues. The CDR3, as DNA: TGCGCCAGCAGCCGGTTGGGGCGGTTGACCTACGAGCAGTACTTC. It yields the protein CASSRLGRLTYEQYF.

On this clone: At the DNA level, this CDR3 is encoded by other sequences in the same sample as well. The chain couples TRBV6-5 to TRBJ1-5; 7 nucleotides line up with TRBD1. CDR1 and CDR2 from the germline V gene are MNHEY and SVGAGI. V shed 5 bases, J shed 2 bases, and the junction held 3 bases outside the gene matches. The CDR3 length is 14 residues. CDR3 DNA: TGTGCCAGCAGTCCCGGGACAGGCAATCAGCCCCAGCATTTT. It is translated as CASSPGTGNQPQHF.

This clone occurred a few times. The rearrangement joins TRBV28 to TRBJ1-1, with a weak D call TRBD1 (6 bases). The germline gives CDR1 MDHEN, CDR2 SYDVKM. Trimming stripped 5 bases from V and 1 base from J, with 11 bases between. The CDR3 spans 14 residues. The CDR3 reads CASSPQDRNTEAFF. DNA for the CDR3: TGTGCCAGCAGTCCCCAGGACAGGAACACTGAAGCTTTCTTT.

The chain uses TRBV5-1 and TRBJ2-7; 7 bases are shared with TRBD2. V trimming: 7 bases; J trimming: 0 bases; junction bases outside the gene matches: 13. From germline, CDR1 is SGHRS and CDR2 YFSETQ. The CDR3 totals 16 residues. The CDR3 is CASGFRKAGNSYEQYF. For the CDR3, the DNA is TGCGCCAGCGGTTTTCGGAAAGCGGGGAACTCCTACGAGCAGTACTTC.

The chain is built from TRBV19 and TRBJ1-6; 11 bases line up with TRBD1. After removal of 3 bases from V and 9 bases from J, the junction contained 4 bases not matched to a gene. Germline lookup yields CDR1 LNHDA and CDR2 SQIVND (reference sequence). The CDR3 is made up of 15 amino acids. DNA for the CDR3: TGTGCCAGTAGTATGGGACAGGGGGTGTTTTCACCCCTCCACTTT. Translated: CASSMGQGVFSPLHF.

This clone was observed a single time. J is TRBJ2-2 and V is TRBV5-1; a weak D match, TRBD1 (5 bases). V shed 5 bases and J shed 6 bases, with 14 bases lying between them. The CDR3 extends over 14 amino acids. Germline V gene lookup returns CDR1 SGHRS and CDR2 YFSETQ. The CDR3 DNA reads TGCGCCAGCAGTCGATTAGGGGTTCCCGGGGAGCTGTTTTTT. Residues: CASSRLGVPGELFF.

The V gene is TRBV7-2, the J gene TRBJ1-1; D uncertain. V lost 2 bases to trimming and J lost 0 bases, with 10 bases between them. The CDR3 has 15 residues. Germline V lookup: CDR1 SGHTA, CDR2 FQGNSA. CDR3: CASSLLRVMNTEAFF. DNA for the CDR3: TGTGCCAGCAGCTTATTAAGGGTTATGAACACTGAAGCTTTCTTT.

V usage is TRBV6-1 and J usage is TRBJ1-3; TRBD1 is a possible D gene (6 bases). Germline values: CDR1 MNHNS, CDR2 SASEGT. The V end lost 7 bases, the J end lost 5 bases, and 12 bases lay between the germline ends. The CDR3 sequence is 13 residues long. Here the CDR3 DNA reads TGTGCCAGCATAGCACAGGGAAGAAACACCATATATTTT. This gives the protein CASIAQGRNTIYF.

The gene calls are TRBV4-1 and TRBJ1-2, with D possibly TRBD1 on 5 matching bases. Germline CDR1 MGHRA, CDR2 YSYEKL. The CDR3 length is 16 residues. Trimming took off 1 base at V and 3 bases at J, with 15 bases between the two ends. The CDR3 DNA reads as TGCGCCAGCAGCCAAGTGACCCGACAGTACTACTATGGCTACACCTTC. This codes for CASSQVTRQYYYGYTF.

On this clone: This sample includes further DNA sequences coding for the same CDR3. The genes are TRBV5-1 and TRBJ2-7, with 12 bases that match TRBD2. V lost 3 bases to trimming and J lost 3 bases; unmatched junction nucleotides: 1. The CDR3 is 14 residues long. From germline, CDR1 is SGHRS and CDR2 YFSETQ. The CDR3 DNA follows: TGCGCCAGCAGCTCGACTAGCGGGAGCTACGAGCAGTACTTC. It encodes CASSSTSGSYEQYF.

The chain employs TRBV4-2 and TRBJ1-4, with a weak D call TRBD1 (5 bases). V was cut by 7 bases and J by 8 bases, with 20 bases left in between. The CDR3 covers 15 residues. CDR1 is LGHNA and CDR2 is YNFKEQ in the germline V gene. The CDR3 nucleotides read TGTGCCAGCAACGAAGCGGGAGGGGCTGGAGAAAAACTGTTTTTT. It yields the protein CASNEAGGAGEKLFF.